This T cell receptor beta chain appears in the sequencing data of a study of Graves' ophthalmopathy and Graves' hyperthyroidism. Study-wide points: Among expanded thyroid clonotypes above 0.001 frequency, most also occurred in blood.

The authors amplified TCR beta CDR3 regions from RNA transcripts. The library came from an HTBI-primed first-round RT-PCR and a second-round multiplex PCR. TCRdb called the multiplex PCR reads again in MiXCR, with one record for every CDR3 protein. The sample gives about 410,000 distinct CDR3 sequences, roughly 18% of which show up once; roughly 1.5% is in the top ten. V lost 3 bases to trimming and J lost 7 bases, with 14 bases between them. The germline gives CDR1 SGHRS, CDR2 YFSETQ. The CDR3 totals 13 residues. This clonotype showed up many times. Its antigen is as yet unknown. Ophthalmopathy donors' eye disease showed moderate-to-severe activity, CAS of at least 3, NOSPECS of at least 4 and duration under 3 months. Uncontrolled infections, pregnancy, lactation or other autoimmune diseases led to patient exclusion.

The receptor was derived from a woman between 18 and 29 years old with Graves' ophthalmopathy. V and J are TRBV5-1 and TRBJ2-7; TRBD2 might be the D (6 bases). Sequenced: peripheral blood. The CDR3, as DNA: TGCGCCAGCAGCTGGGGGGACCGGGATGAGCAGTACTTC. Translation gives CASSWGDRDEQYF.